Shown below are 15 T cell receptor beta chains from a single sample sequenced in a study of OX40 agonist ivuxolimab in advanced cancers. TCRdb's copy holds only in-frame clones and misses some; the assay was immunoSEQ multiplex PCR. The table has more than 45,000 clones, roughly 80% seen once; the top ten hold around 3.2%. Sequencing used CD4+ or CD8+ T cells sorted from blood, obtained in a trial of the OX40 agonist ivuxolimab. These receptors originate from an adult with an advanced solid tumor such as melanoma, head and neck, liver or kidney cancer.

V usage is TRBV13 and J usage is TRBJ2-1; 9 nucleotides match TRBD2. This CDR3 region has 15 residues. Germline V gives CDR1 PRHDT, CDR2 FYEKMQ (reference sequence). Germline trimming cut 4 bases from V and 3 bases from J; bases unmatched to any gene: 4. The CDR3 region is CASSSSGADYNEQFF. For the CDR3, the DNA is TGTGCCAGCAGCTCTAGCGGGGCCGACTACAATGAGCAGTTCTTC.

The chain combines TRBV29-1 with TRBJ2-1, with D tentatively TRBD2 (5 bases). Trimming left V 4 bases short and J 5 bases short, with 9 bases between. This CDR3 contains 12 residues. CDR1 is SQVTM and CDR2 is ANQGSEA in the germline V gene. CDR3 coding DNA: TGCAGCGTTGCCGGGAACCACAATGAGCAGTTCTTC. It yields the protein CSVAGNHNEQFF.

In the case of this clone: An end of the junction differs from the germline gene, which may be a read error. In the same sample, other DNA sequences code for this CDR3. The DNA for the CDR3 is TGTGCTAGCAGTGAATCTGACAGCTCCTACGAGCAGTACTTC. Amino acids: CASSESDSSYEQYF. V gene TRBV6-1 combines with J gene TRBJ2-7; D might be TRBD1 (5 bases). CDR3 length: 14 amino acids. From germline, CDR1 is MNHNS and CDR2 SASEGT.

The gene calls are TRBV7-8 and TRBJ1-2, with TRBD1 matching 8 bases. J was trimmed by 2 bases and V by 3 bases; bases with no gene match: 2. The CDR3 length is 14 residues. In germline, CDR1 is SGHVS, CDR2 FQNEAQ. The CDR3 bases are TGTGCCAGCAGCTTGGGGGACAGGAACTATGGCTACACCTTC. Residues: CASSLGDRNYGYTF.

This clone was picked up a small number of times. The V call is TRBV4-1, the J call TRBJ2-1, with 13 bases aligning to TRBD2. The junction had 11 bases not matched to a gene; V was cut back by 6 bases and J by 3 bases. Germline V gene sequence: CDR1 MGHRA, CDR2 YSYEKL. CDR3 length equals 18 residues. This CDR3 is CASSRTGTSGVGYNEQFF. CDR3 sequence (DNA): TGCGCCAGCAGTCGGACCGGGACTAGCGGGGTAGGCTACAATGAGCAGTTCTTC.

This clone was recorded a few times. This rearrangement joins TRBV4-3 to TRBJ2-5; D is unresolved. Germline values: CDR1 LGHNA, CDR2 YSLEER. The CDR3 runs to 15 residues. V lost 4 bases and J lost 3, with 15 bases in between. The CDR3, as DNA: TGCGCCAGCAGCCCTACAATCTTGGGGAAAGAGACCCAGTACTTC. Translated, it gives CASSPTILGKETQYF.

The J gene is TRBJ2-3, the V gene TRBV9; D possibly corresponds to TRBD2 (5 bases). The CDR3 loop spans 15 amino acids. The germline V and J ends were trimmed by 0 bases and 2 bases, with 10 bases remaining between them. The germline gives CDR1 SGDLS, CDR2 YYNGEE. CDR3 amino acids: CASSVDDYYTDTQYF. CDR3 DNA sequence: TGTGCCAGCAGCGTAGACGACTACTACACAGATACGCAGTATTTT.

The CDR3 is CASSSQGNTEAFF. Here the CDR3 DNA reads TGTGCCAGCAGTTCCCAGGGGAACACTGAAGCTTTCTTT. This chain joins TRBV28 and TRBJ1-1, with TRBD1 as a possible D gene (5 bases). From germline, CDR1 is MDHEN and CDR2 SYDVKM. The CDR3 contains 13 residues. Trimming took 4 bases from V and 1 from J, leaving 7 bases between them.

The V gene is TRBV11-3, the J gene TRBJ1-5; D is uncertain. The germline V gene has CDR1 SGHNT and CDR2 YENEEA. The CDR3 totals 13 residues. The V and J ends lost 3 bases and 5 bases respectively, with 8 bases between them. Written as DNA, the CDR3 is TGTGCCAGCAGCTTGGAAGAACATCAGCCCCAGCATTTT. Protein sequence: CASSLEEHQPQHF. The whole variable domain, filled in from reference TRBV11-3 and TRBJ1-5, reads EAGVVQSPRYKIIEKKQPVAFWCNPISGHNTLYWYLQNLGQGPELLIRYENEEAVDDSQLPKDRFSAERLKGVDSTLKIQPAELGDSAVYLCASSLEEHQPQHFGDGTRLSIL.

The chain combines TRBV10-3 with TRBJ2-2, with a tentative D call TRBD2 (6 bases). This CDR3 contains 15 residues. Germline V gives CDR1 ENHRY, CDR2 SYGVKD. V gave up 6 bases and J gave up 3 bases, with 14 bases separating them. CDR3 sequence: CAISRLPSDTGELFF. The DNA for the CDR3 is TGTGCCATCAGCAGGTTGCCTAGCGACACCGGGGAGCTGTTTTTT.

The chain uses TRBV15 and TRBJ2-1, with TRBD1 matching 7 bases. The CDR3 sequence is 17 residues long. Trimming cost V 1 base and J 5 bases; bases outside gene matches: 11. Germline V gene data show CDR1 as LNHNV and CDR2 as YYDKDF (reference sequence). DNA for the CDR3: TGTGCCACCAGCAGAGGGGCATCTTCCCAGGGGGACAATGAGCAGTTCTTC. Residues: CATSRGASSQGDNEQFF.

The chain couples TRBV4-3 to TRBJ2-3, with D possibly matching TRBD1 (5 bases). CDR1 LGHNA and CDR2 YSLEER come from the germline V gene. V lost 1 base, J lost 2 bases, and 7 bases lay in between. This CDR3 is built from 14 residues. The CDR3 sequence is CASSQAGYTDTQYF. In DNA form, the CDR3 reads TGCGCCAGCAGCCAAGCAGGGTACACAGATACGCAGTATTTT.

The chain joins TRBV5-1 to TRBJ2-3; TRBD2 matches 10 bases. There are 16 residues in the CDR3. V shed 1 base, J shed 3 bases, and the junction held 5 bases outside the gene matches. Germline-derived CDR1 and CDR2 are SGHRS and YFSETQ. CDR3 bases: TGCGCCAGCAGCTTGTATCGTAGCGGGGGGACAGATACGCAGTATTTT. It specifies CASSLYRSGGTDTQYF.

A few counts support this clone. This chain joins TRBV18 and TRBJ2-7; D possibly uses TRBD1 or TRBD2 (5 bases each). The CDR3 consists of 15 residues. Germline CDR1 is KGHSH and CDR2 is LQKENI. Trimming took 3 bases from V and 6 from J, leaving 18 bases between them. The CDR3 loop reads CASSPVGYEGSEQYF. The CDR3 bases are TGTGCCAGCTCACCCGTGGGGTACGAGGGGTCCGAGCAGTACTTC.

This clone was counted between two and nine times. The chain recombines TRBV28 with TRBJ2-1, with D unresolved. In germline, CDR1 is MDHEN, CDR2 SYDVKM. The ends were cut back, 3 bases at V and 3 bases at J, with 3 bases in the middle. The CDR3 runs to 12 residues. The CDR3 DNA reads TGTGCCAGCAGTTTGGACTACAATGAGCAGTTCTTC. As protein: CASSLDYNEQFF.